One sample yielded the 15 T cell receptor beta chains listed below, sequenced in a study of T cells in narcolepsy. The table came from immunoSEQ multiplex PCR; TCRdb's copy has only in-frame clones and leaves some out. Among about 35,000 clones listed, 81% were seen once. The sample taken for sequencing was memory (CD45RA-) CD4+ T cells from blood. The receptor set was obtained from a human donor in good health.

The J gene is TRBJ2-7, the V gene TRBV2; the D gene is possibly TRBD1 (5 bases). The germline gives CDR1 SNHLY, CDR2 FYNNEI. The CDR3 length is 14 residues. V lost 8 bases and J lost 0, with 14 bases in between. For the CDR3, the DNA is TGTGCCAGCCGGGTCCGACAGAGCTCCTACGAGCAGTACTTC. It is translated as CASRVRQSSYEQYF.

V is TRBV5-1 and J is TRBJ2-3; D is unclear. Germline lookup yields CDR1 SGHRS and CDR2 YFSETQ. The CDR3 extends over 15 amino acids. The ends were cut back, 0 bases at V and 2 bases at J, with 10 bases in the middle. CDR3 amino acids: CASSLDRNPTDTQYF. Here the CDR3 DNA reads TGCGCCAGCAGCTTGGATAGAAACCCCACAGATACGCAGTATTTT.

The chain is built from TRBV6-4 and TRBJ2-2; 11 bases fit TRBD2. Germline V gene lookup returns CDR1 MRHNA and CDR2 SNTAGT. CDR3 size: 13 residues. Trimming at V came to 6 bases and at J to 8 bases, leaving 2 bases not matched to a gene. CDR3 region: CASRGTSGGELFF. The DNA of the CDR3 is TGTGCCAGCAGGGGGACTAGCGGAGGGGAGCTGTTTTTT.

The table lists this clone with a count of one. The chain has TRBV5-1 and TRBJ2-3, with 10 positions matching TRBD2. The CDR3 is 14 residues long. V was clipped by 1 base and J by 4 bases; unmatched bases: 0. The germline V gene has CDR1 SGHRS and CDR2 YFSETQ. CDR3 in DNA: TGCGCCAGCAGCTTGAGCGGGGGGGCAGATACGCAGTATTTT. It yields the protein CASSLSGGADTQYF.

The chain recombines TRBV30 with TRBJ1-2; D call uncertain. Germline loops: CDR1 GTSNPN, CDR2 SVGIG (reference sequence). The CDR3 runs to 14 residues. Trimming removed 4 bases at V and 7 bases at J, with 19 bases between. CDR3 sequence reads: CAWTRELGVVGYTF. Written as DNA, the CDR3 is TGTGCCTGGACGAGGGAACTGGGCGTAGTTGGCTACACCTTC.

The chain's CDR3 is CASSRRGQGGNTEAFF. DNA of the CDR3: TGTGCCAGCAGCCGGCGGGGACAGGGAGGTAACACTGAAGCTTTCTTT. The gene calls are TRBV5-6 and TRBJ1-1; 9 bases align to TRBD1. The CDR3 runs to 16 residues. V was pared by 4 bases and J by 2 bases, with 9 bases of the junction left unmatched. Germline CDR1 reads SGHDT; CDR2 reads YYEEEE.

The rearrangement uses TRBV7-8 and TRBJ1-2; weak D call: TRBD1 (5 bases). The V gene lost 5 bases and the J gene lost 3 bases, with 10 bases spanning the gap. Per germline, CDR1 SGHVS and CDR2 FQNEAQ. This CDR3 has 13 residues. CDR3 residues: CASSLQVDYGYTF. The CDR3 DNA sequence: TGTGCCAGCAGCCTACAGGTAGACTATGGCTACACCTTC.

The chain is built from TRBV25-1 and TRBJ2-3; TRBD2 aligns across 8 bases. With 5 bases clipped from V and 0 bases from J, the junction kept 10 bases outside the gene matches. From germline, CDR1 is MGHDK and CDR2 SYGVNS. The CDR3 spans 17 residues. Here the CDR3 reads CASSRLAGVLSTDTQYF. DNA for the CDR3: TGTGCCAGCAGTCGGCTAGCGGGCGTCTTGAGCACAGATACGCAGTATTTT.

This rearrangement joins TRBV9 to TRBJ2-7, with D perhaps matching TRBD1 (5 bases). Germline V gene lookup returns CDR1 SGDLS and CDR2 YYNGEE. The CDR3 runs 13 residues. V lost 3 bases to trimming and J lost 2 bases, with 9 bases between them. The CDR3 coding sequence is TGTGCCAGCAGCGAAGGACAAGCCTACGAGCAGTACTTC. Encoded protein: CASSEGQAYEQYF.

This chain links TRBV11-2 with TRBJ2-2, with 8 bases aligning to TRBD1. Unmatched junction bases numbered 7, after V lost 2 bases and J lost 5 bases. Looked up from germline, CDR1 is SGHAT and CDR2 is FQNNGV. There are 16 residues in the CDR3. The CDR3 here is CASSLSQGARTGELFF. CDR3 sequence (DNA): TGTGCCAGCAGCTTATCTCAGGGGGCAAGGACCGGGGAGCTGTTTTTT.

The gene calls are TRBV29-1 and TRBJ2-1, with 11 nucleotides matching TRBD1. The CDR3 sequence is 14 residues long. The J segment lost 7 bases and the V segment lost 7 bases, leaving 9 bases of the junction unmatched. In germline, CDR1 is SQVTM, CDR2 ANQGSEA. For the CDR3, the DNA is TGCAGCGCGTTTGGGACAGGGGGTCAGAATGAGCAGTTCTTC. Amino acid sequence: CSAFGTGGQNEQFF.

The chain has TRBV5-1 and TRBJ2-7, with 7 bases lining up with TRBD1. CDR3 length equals 14 residues. Germline V gene sequence: CDR1 SGHRS, CDR2 YFSETQ. With V trimmed by 0 bases and J by 3 bases, 3 bases remained unmatched. The CDR3: CASSLAGGHYEQYF. CDR3 in DNA: TGCGCCAGCAGCTTGGCAGGGGGACACTACGAGCAGTACTTC.

There are a few counts of this clone. Written as DNA, the CDR3 is TGTGCCAGCAGTGAAGCCTTCGGCAGAACCTACAATGAGCAGTTCTTC. Translated: CASSEAFGRTYNEQFF. The chain joins TRBV6-1 to TRBJ2-1; D is unresolved. Per the germline V gene, CDR1 is MNHNS and CDR2 is SASEGT. The V gene lost 0 bases and the J gene lost 2 bases, with 11 bases spanning the gap. The CDR3 runs to 16 residues.

The DNA of the CDR3 is TGTGCCAGTAGTATTTCGTTCGGGGGAAGCTCCTACGAGCAGTACTTC. The encoded protein is CASSISFGGSSYEQYF. V gene TRBV19 combines with J gene TRBJ2-7; the D gene is possibly TRBD2 (6 bases). The CDR3 runs to 16 residues. V was cut by 3 bases and J by 0 bases, with 15 bases left in between. The germline CDR1 and CDR2 sequences are LNHDA and SQIVND (reference sequence).

The CDR3 DNA reads as TGTGCCAGTAGTTTTGTCTGGCAAGGAGGAAACACCATATATTTT. Residues: CASSFVWQGGNTIYF. V usage is TRBV19 and J usage is TRBJ1-3, with D unresolved. Germline-derived CDR1 and CDR2 are LNHDA and SQIVND (reference sequence). The CDR3 runs to 15 residues. Trimming left V 5 bases short and J 4 bases short, with 15 bases between.